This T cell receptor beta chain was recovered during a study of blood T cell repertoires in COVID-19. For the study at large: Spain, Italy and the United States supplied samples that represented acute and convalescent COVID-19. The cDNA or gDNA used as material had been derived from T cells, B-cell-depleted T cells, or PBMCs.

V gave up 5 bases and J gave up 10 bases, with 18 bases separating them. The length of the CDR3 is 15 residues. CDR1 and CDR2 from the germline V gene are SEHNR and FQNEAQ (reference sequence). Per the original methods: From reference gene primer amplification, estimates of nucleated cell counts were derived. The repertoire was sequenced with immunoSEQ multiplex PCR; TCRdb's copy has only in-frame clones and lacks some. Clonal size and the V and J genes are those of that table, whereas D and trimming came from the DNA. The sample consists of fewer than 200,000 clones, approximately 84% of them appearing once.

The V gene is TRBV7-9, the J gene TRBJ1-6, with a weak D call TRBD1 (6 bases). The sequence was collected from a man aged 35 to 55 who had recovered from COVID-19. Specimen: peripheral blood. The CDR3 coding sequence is TGTGCCAGCAGCCCTGCATCAGGACAGTTCTCACCCCTCCACTTT. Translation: CASSPASGQFSPLHF.